Described below is a single T cell receptor beta chain sequence and its context. These data belong to a study of blood T cells in healthy people across ages. Together with a sample-barcoded 5' primer, a J-beta primer mix was included in a second PCR lasting about 7 to 11 cycles. MiXCR, run by TCRdb on the 5' RACE reads, gives a single entry per CDR3 protein. The data hold about 620,000 distinct CDR3 sequences, with approximately 52% observed a single time. Trimming pared 7 bases from V and 8 bases from J, leaving 15 bases between. This CDR3 contains 14 residues. Germline CDR1 and CDR2: MNHEY and SVGAGI.

This chain uses TRBV6-5 with TRBJ1-6, with D possibly being TRBD1 (6 bases). Sequencing was carried out using blood. The receptor's source is a woman aged 80 or older in good health. CDR3 protein: CASTTTGPYSPLHF. Written as DNA, the CDR3 is TGTGCCAGCACCACGACAGGTCCTTATTCACCCCTCCACTTT.